Listed here are 17 T cell receptor beta chains from one sample, sequenced in a study of blood T cell repertoires in COVID-19. The data were produced by immunoSEQ multiplex PCR, yet TCRdb's version contains in-frame clones alone and is incomplete. The sample includes around 97,000 clones, around 88% of them seen just once. Sequencing used peripheral blood. The receptors here all came from a human donor in a cohort sampled during active COVID-19.

This clone was detected once. This sequence joins TRBV7-3 and TRBJ1-2, with a possible D match to TRBD1 (5 bases). Per germline, CDR1 SGHTA and CDR2 FQGTGA. V lost 2 bases and J lost 9, with 13 bases in between. The CDR3 has 13 residues. The CDR3 DNA follows: TGTGCCAGCAGCTTATGGGGGGTCGGGAGCTACACCTTC. Protein sequence: CASSLWGVGSYTF.

This clone has at least ten counts. This sequence joins TRBV6-5 and TRBJ1-3; TRBD1 matches 8 bases. Trimming removed 4 bases from V and 4 bases from J; junction bases left unmatched: 9. Germline V CDR1 and CDR2: MNHEY, SVGAGI. The CDR3 totals 16 residues. CDR3 region: CASSSLDRATGNTIYF. The CDR3 nucleotides read TGTGCCAGCAGTTCCCTGGACAGGGCGACCGGAAACACCATATATTTT.

The V call is TRBV27, the J call TRBJ2-2, with TRBD2 identical over 12 bases. CDR3 length equals 17 residues. Trimming cost V 4 bases and J 5 bases; bases outside gene matches: 8. CDR1 is MNHEY and CDR2 is SMNVEV in the germline V gene (reference sequence). CDR3 DNA sequence: TGTGCCAGCAGTTCAACTAGCGGGAGGTGGTATACCGGGGAGCTGTTTTTT. Its protein is CASSSTSGRWYTGELFF.

This chain uses TRBV7-2 with TRBJ1-5; D remains unclear. Trimming pared 8 bases from V and 0 bases from J, leaving 5 bases between. The CDR3 consists of 12 residues. Germline V gene lookup returns CDR1 SGHTA and CDR2 FQGNSA. The CDR3 spells CASSVSNQPQHF. CDR3 nucleotides: TGTGCCAGCTCCGTTAGCAATCAGCCCCAGCATTTT.

The chain combines TRBV5-1 with TRBJ2-1; D might be TRBD2 (6 bases). V was pared by 2 bases and J by 10 bases, with 10 bases between. Germline V gene sequence: CDR1 SGHRS, CDR2 YFSETQ. CDR3 length: 12 residues. CDR3 sequence (DNA): TGCGCCAGCAGCTTCGGGCTAGCGGAGCAGTTCTTC. Protein sequence: CASSFGLAEQFF.

The V and J genes are TRBV30 and TRBJ2-4; perhaps TRBD1 as D (6 bases). V lost 1 base to trimming and J lost 8 bases, with 18 bases between them. CDR3 size: 15 residues. CDR1 is GTSNPN and CDR2 is SVGIG in the germline V gene (reference sequence). The CDR3 region has the DNA TGTGCCTGGAGTGGAATAAAACAGGGTCGGGACATTCAGTACTTC. This translates into CAWSGIKQGRDIQYF.

V is TRBV6-5 and J is TRBJ2-5, with 11 bases identical to TRBD1. Germline CDR1 and CDR2: MNHEY and SVGAGI. After removal of 6 bases from V and 5 bases from J, the junction contained 5 bases not matched to a gene. The CDR3 extends over 14 amino acids. The CDR3 sequence is CASRDRGRLETQYF. For the CDR3, the DNA is TGTGCCAGCAGGGACAGGGGGCGGTTGGAGACCCAGTACTTC.

This chain connects TRBV29-1 to TRBJ1-1, with 7 positions matching TRBD1. CDR3 size: 13 residues. The V gene end was trimmed by 7 bases and the J gene end by 0 bases; junction bases not matched to a gene: 5. Germline CDR1 SQVTM, CDR2 ANQGSEA. The CDR3, as DNA: TGCAGCGCCAACAGGGGTCTGAACACTGAAGCTTTCTTT. Protein sequence: CSANRGLNTEAFF.

The chain recombines TRBV5-1 with TRBJ2-3; 11 bases align to TRBD2. Germline CDR1 and CDR2: SGHRS and YFSETQ. With V trimmed by 1 base and J by 1 base, 8 bases remained unmatched. The CDR3 consists of 18 residues. The CDR3 region has the DNA TGCGCCAGCAGCTTGTTAGTAGCGGGAGGGCCAGGCACAGATACGCAGTATTTT. This gives the protein CASSLLVAGGPGTDTQYF.

The chain carries TRBV5-8 and TRBJ1-6, with D maybe TRBD1 (6 bases). The V and J ends lost 2 bases and 0 bases respectively, with 12 bases between them. This CDR3 region has 17 residues. The germline CDR1 and CDR2 sequences are SGHTS and YDEGEE. The CDR3: CASSFTGYGSYNSPLHF. In nucleotides, the CDR3 is TGTGCCAGCAGCTTCACAGGGTATGGCTCCTATAATTCACCCCTCCACTTT.

This clone came up once. CDR3 nucleotides: TGTGCCAGAGCGTCCCGGGACAGGGTGGAAAAAACTGAAGCTTTCTTT. It yields the protein CARASRDRVEKTEAFF. The chain employs TRBV25-1 and TRBJ1-1; 9 bases fit TRBD1. The CDR3 consists of 16 residues. Germline V CDR1 and CDR2: MGHDK, SYGVNS. Trimming removed 9 bases from V and 5 bases from J; junction bases left unmatched: 16. The whole variable domain, filled in from reference TRBV25-1 and TRBJ1-1, reads EADIYQTPRYLVIGTGKKITLECSQTMGHDKMYWYQQDPGMELHLIHYSYGVNSTEKGDLSSESTVSRIRTEHFPLTLESARPSHTSQYLCARASRDRVEKTEAFFGQGTRLTVV.

The chain employs TRBV2 and TRBJ1-3, with D hard to call. This CDR3 has 14 amino acids. Germline CDR1 SNHLY, CDR2 FYNNEI. The germline V and J ends were trimmed by 2 bases and 2 bases, with 7 bases remaining between them. CDR3 DNA: TGTGCCAGCAGTGAAAACAGAGCTGGAAACACCATATATTTT. Amino acids: CASSENRAGNTIYF.

The chain uses TRBV6-5 and TRBJ1-2, with D perhaps matching TRBD1 (5 bases). The V and J ends lost 8 bases and 2 bases respectively, with 15 bases between them. CDR1 is MNHEY and CDR2 is SVGAGI in the germline V gene. The CDR3 is made up of 14 amino acids. The CDR3 DNA reads TGTGCCAGCGGTTTCAGCCGGGGGAACTATGGCTACACCTTC. Translated: CASGFSRGNYGYTF.

The chain recombines TRBV7-7 with TRBJ2-2, with TRBD1 identical over 7 bases. CDR1 and CDR2 (germline): SSHAT, FNYEAQ (reference sequence). Losses at the gene ends were 5 bases for V and 10 bases for J; bases not matched to a gene: 13. The CDR3 runs 15 residues. CDR3 residues: CASSQRQGQGQELFF. In nucleotides, the CDR3 is TGTGCCAGCAGCCAGAGACAGGGTCAGGGTCAGGAGCTGTTTTTT.

The CDR3 DNA follows: TGTGCCAGCAGCCCCGTTTTTATTGAGGACTACACAGATACGCAGTATTTT. Translated: CASSPVFIEDYTDTQYF. The rearrangement uses TRBV7-2 and TRBJ2-3; D possibly corresponds to TRBD2 (6 bases). V dropped 5 bases and J dropped 2 bases, with 20 bases sitting between them. Germline CDR1 reads SGHTA; CDR2 reads FQGNSA. CDR3 size: 17 residues.

V gene TRBV19 combines with J gene TRBJ2-7, with TRBD1 as a possible D gene (5 bases). V gave up 3 bases and J gave up 0 bases, with 12 bases separating them. Looked up from germline, CDR1 is LNHDA and CDR2 is SQIVND (reference sequence). The CDR3 totals 15 residues. In DNA form, the CDR3 reads TGTGCCAGTAGTATCGGGCAGGGAAGCTCCTACGAGCAGTACTTC. Protein product: CASSIGQGSSYEQYF.

This sequence joins TRBV5-1 and TRBJ2-1, with D maybe TRBD2 (6 bases). The length of the CDR3 is 16 residues. Germline-derived CDR1 and CDR2 are SGHRS and YFSETQ. The V gene lost 1 base and the J gene lost 3 bases, with 14 bases spanning the gap. The CDR3 region is CASSLTTDYLYNEQFF. CDR3 coding DNA: TGCGCCAGCAGCTTGACAACGGACTACCTCTACAATGAGCAGTTCTTC.